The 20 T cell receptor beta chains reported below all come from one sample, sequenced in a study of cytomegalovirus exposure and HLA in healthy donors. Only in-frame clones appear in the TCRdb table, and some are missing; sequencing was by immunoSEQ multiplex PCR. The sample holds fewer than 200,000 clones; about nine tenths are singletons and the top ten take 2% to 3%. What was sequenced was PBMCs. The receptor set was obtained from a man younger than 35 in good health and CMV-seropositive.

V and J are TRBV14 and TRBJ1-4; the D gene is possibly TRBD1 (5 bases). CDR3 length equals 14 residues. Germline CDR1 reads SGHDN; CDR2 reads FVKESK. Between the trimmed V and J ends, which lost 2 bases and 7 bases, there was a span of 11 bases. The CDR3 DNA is TGTGCCAGCAGCCAAATAAGGGGCCGTGAAAAACTGTTTTTT. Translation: CASSQIRGREKLFF.

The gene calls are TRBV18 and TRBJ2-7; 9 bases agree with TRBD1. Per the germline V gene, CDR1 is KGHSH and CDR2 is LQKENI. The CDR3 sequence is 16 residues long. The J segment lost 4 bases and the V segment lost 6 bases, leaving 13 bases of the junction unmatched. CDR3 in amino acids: CASSPAGTGKFYEQYF. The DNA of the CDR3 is TGTGCCAGCTCCCCGGCAGGGACAGGGAAGTTTTACGAGCAGTACTTC. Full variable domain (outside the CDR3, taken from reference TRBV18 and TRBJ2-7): NAGVMQNPRHLVRRRGQEARLRCSPMKGHSHVYWYRQLPEEGLKFMVYLQKENIIDESGMPKERFSAEFPKEGPSILRIQQVVRGDSAAYFCASSPAGTGKFYEQYFGPGTRLTVT.

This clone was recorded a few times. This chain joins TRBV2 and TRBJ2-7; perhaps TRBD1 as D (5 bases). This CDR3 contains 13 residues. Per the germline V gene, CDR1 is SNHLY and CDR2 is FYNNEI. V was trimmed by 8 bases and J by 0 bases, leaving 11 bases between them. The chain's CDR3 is CASLDTASYEQYF. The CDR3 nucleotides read TGTGCCAGCCTGGACACCGCCTCCTACGAGCAGTACTTC. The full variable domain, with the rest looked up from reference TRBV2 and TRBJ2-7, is EPEVTQTPSHQVTQMGQEVILRCVPISNHLYFYWYRQILGQKVEFLVSFYNNEISEKSEIFDDQFSVERPDGSNFTLKIRSTKLEDSAMYFCASLDTASYEQYFGPGTRLTVT.

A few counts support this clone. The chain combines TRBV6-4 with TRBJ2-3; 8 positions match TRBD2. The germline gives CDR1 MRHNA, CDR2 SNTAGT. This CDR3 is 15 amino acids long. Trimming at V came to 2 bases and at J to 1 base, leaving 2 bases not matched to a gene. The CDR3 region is CASSDGSGGTDTQYF. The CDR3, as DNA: TGTGCCAGCAGTGACGGTAGCGGGGGCACAGATACGCAGTATTTT.

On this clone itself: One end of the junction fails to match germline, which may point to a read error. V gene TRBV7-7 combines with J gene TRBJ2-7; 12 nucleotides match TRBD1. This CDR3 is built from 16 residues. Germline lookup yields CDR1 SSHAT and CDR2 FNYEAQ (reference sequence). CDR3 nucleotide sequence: TGTGCTAGCAGCCCCAATCCGGGACAGGGGGCGGACGAGCAGTACTTC. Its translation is CASSPNPGQGADEQYF. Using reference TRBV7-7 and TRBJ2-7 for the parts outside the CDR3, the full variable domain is GAGVSQSPRYKVTKRGQDVTLRCDPISSHATLYWYQQALGQGPEFLTYFNYEAQPDKSGLPSDRFSAERPEGSISTLTIQRTEQRDSAMYRCASSPNPGQGADEQYFGPGTRLTVT.

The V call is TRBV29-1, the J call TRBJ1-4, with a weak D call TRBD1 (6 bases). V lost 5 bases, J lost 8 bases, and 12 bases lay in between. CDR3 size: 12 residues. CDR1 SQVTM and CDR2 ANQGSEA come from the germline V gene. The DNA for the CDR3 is TGCAGCGTTAAGGGGGGGGACGAAAAACTGTTTTTT. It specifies CSVKGGDEKLFF.

In DNA, the CDR3 is TGTGCCACCCTATCCGGGGGGCTAGGCTACACCTTC. Translation gives CATLSGGLGYTF. The chain joins TRBV28 to TRBJ1-2, with a weak D call TRBD1 (6 bases). Germline lookup yields CDR1 MDHEN and CDR2 SYDVKM. Trimming took 10 bases from V and 8 from J, leaving 17 bases between them. The CDR3 is 12 amino acids.

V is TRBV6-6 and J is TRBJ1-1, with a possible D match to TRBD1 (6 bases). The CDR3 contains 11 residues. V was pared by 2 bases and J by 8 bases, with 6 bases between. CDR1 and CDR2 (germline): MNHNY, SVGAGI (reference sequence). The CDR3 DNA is TGTGCCAGCAGTTACGGGGGCGAAGCTTTCTTT. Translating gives CASSYGGEAFF.

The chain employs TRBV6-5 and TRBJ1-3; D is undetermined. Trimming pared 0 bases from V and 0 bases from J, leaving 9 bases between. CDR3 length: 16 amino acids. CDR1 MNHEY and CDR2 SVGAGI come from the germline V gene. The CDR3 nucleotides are TGTGCCAGCAGTTACTCAAGAGGGTACTCTGGAAACACCATATATTTT. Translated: CASSYSRGYSGNTIYF.

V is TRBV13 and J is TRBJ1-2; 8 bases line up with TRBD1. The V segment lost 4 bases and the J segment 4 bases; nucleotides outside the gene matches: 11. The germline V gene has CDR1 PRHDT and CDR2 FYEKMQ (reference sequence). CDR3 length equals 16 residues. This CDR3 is CASSSGTGPPRYGYTF. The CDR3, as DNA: TGTGCCAGCAGCTCGGGGACAGGTCCACCCCGCTATGGCTACACCTTC.

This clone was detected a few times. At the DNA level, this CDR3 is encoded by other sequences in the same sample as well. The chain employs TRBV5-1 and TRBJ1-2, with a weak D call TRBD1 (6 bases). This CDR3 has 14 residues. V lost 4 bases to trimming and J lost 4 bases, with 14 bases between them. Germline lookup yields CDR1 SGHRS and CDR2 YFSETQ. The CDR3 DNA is TGCGCCAGCAGCCTCGGGGTAGGGGGCTATGGCTACACCTTC. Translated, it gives CASSLGVGGYGYTF.

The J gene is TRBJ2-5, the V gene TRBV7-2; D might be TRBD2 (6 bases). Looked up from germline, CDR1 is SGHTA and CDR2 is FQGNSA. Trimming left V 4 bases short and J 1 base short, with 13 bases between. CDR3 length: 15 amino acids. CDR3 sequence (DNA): TGTGCCAGCAGCTCCCCGACTAGTCCCCAAGAGACCCAGTACTTC. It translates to CASSSPTSPQETQYF.

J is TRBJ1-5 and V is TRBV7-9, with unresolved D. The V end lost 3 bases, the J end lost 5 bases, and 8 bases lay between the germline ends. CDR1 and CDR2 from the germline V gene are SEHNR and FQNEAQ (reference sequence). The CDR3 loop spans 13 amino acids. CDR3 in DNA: TGTGCCAGCAGCTTGCGCGGAGATCAGCCCCAGCATTTT. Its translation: CASSLRGDQPQHF.

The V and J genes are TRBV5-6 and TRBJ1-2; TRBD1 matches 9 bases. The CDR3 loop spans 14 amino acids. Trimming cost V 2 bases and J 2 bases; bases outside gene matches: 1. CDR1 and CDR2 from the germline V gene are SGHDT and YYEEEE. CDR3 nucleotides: TGTGCCAGCAGCTTCGGACAGGGGAACTATGGCTACACCTTC. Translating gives CASSFGQGNYGYTF.

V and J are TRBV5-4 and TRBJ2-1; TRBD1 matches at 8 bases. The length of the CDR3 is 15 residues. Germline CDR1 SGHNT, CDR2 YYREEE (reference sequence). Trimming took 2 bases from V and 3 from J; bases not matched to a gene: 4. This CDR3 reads CASSFSGQGYNEQFF. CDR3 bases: TGTGCCAGCAGCTTTAGTGGACAGGGCTACAATGAGCAGTTCTTC. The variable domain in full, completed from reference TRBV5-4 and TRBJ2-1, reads ETGVTQSPTHLIKTRGQQVTLRCSSQSGHNTVSWYQQALGQGPQFIFQYYREEENGRGNFPPRFSGLQFPNYSSELNVNALELDDSALYLCASSFSGQGYNEQFFGPGTRLTVL.

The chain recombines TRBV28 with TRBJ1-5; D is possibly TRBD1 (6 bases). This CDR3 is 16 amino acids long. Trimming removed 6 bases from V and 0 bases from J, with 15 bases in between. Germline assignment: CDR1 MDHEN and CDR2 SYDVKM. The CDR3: CASRMGTLRSNQPQHF. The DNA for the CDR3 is TGTGCCAGCAGGATGGGGACATTGCGTAGCAATCAGCCCCAGCATTTT.

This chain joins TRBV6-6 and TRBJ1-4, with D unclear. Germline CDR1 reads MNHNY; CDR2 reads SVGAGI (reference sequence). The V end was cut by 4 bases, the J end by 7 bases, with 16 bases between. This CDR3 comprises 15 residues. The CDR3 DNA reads TGTGCCAGCAGTTCCTTAGGCGGGGAGGGTGAAAAACTGTTTTTT. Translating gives CASSSLGGEGEKLFF.

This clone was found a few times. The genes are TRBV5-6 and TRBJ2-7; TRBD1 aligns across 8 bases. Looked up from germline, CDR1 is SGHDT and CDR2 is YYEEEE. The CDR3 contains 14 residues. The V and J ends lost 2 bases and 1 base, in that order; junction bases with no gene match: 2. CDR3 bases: TGTGCCAGCAGCTTCGGACAGGGATCCTACGAGCAGTACTTC. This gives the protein CASSFGQGSYEQYF.

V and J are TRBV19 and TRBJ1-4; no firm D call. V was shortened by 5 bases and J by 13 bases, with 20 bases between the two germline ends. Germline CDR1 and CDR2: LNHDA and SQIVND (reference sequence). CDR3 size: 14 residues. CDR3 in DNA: TGTGCCAGTAGTGCATCAACCTGGGGTGGGAGACTGTTTTTT. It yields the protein CASSASTWGGRLFF.

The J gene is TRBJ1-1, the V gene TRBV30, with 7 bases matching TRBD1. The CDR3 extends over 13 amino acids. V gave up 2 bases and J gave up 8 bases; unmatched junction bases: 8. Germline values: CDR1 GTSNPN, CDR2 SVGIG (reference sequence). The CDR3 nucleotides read TGTGCCTGGAGTCCAGGGGACAGACGAGAAGCTTTCTTT. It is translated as CAWSPGDRREAFF. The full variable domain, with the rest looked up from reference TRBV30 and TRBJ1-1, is SQTIHQWPATLVQPVGSPLSLECTVEGTSNPNLYWYRQAAGRGLQLLFYSVGIGQISSEVPQNLSASRPQDRQFILSSKKLLLSDSGFYLCAWSPGDRREAFFGQGTRLTVV.